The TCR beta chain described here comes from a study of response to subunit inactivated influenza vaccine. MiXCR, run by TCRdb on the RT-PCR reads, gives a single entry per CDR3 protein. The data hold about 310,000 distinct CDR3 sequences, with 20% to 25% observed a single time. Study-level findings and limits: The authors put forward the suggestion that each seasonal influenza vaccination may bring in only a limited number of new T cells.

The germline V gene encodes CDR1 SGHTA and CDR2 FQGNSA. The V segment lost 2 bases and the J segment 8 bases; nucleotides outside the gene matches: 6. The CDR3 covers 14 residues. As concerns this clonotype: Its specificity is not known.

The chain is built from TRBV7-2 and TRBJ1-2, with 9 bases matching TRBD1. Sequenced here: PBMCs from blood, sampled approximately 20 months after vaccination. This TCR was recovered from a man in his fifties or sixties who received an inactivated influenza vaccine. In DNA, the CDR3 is TGTGCCAGCAGCTTAACTACAGGGGGCGAGGGCTACACCTTC. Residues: CASSLTTGGEGYTF.